The following is a T cell receptor beta chain sequence with its context. The sample originates from a study of blood T cell repertoires in COVID-19. V shed 6 bases, J shed 0 bases, and the junction held 10 bases outside the gene matches. This CDR3 comprises 16 residues. Germline CDR1 reads KGHSH; CDR2 reads LQKENI. Clinical histories supplied by participants themselves formed the basis of cohort assignment. Sequencing used immunoSEQ multiplex PCR; TCRdb keeps in-frame clones, though not all of them. The data contain around 400,000 clones, 91% of them singletons. This receptor was identified in a woman between 40 and 55 years old who had been exposed to COVID-19. The sequenced material came from PBMCs or T cells enriched from blood (not recorded which). The J gene is TRBJ1-1, the V gene TRBV18; 7 positions match TRBD1. Written as DNA, the CDR3 is TGTGCCAGCTCCCCGACGACAGGGAACATGAACACTGAAGCTTTCTTT. Protein: CASSPTTGNMNTEAFF.